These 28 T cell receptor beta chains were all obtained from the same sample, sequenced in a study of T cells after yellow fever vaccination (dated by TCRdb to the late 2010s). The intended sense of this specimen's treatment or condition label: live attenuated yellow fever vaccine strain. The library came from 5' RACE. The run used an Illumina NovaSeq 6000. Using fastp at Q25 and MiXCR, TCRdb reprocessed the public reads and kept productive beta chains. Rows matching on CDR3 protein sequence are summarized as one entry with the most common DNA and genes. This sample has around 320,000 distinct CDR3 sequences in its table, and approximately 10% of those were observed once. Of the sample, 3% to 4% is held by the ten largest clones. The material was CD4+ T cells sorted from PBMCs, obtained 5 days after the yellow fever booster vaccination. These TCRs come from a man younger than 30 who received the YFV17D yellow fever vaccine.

The CDR3 DNA reads TGCGCCAGCAGCTTTGGCCCGAGTCCGGGGGGCTACACCTTC. Translating gives CASSFGPSPGGYTF. The chain is built from TRBV5-1 and TRBJ1-2; D gene uncertain. In germline, CDR1 is SGHRS, CDR2 YFSETQ. V was pared by 2 bases and J by 8 bases, with 16 bases between. The CDR3 totals 14 residues.

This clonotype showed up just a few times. CDR3 bases: TGTGCCAGCAGCTTGGGACAGGGCGTGGACACCGGGGAGCTGTTTTTT. Translation: CASSLGQGVDTGELFF. The rearrangement joins TRBV5-5 to TRBJ2-2, with 7 bases matching TRBD1. Looked up from germline, CDR1 is SGHKS and CDR2 is YYEKEE (reference sequence). With 0 bases clipped from V and 3 bases from J, the junction kept 5 bases outside the gene matches. The CDR3 is 16 residues long.

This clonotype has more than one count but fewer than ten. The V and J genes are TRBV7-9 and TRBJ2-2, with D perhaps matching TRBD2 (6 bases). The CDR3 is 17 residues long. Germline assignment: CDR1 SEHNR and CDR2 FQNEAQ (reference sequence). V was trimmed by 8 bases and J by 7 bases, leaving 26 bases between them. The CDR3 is CASGPKPWTSGGGELFF. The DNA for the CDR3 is TGTGCCAGCGGGCCCAAACCCTGGACCTCCGGGGGCGGGGAGCTGTTTTTT.

CDR3: CASSLTGGFSGNTIYF. The DNA of the CDR3 is TGCGCCAGCAGCCTGACAGGGGGCTTCTCTGGAAACACCATATATTTT. The chain uses TRBV5-1 and TRBJ1-3; 10 nucleotides match TRBD1. The CDR3 sequence is 16 residues long. The germline gives CDR1 SGHRS, CDR2 YFSETQ. V lost 4 bases to trimming and J lost 0 bases; unmatched junction nucleotides: 4.

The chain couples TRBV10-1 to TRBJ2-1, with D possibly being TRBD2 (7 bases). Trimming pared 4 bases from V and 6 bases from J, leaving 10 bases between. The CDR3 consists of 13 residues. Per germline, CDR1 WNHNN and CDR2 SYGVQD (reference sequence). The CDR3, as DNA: TGCGCCAGCAGTGCGGGGGGCGGCAATGAGCAGTTCTTC. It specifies CASSAGGGNEQFF.

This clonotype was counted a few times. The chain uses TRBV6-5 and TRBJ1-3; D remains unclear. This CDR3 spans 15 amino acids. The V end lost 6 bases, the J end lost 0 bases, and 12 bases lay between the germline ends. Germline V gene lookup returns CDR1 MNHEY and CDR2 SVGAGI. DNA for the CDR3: TGTGCCAGCAGCCGGCTAGGAGACTCTGGAAACACCATATATTTT. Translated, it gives CASSRLGDSGNTIYF.

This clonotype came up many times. The CDR3 loop is CASSYSGRYYEQYF. CDR3 nucleotides: TGTGCCAGCAGTTACTCGGGCAGGTACTACGAGCAGTACTTC. The chain employs TRBV6-5 and TRBJ2-7, with no clear D. CDR1 is MNHEY and CDR2 is SVGAGI in the germline V gene. The CDR3 length is 14 residues. The ends were cut back, 0 bases at V and 3 bases at J, with 9 bases in the middle.

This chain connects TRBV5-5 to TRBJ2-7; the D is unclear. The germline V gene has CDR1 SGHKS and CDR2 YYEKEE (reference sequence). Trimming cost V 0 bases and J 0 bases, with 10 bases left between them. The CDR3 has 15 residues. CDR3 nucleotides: TGTGCCAGCAGCTTGGTGGCAGTTAGCTCCTACGAGCAGTACGTC. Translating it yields CASSLVAVSSYEQYV.

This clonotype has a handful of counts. CDR3 bases: TGCGCCAGCAGCCAGGAAGGCCTAGGGTCTGGAAACACCATATATTTT. It is translated as CASSQEGLGSGNTIYF. The chain carries TRBV4-3 and TRBJ1-3; D remains unclear. This CDR3 contains 16 residues. Germline CDR1 and CDR2: LGHNA and YSLEER. Between the trimmed V and J ends, which lost 3 bases and 1 base, there was a span of 13 bases.

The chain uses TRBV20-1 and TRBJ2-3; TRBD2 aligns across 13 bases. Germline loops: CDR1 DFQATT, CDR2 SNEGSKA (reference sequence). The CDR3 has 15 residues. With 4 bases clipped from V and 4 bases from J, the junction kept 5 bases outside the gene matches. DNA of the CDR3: TGCAGTGCTACGGGACTAGCGGGGCCCCCAGATACGCAGTATTTT. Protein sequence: CSATGLAGPPDTQYF.

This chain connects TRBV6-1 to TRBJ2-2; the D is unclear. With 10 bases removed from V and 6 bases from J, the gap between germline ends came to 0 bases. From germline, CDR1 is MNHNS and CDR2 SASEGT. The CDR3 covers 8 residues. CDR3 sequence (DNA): TGTGCCACCGGGGAGCTGTTTTTT. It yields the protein CATGELFF.

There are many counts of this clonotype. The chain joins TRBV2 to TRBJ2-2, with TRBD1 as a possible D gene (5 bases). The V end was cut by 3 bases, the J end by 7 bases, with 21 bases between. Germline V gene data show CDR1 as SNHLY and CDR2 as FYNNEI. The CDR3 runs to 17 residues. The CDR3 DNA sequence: TGTGCCAGCAGTGAGATGACAGCCTCGGTAGGAAACGGGGAGCTGTTTTTT. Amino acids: CASSEMTASVGNGELFF.

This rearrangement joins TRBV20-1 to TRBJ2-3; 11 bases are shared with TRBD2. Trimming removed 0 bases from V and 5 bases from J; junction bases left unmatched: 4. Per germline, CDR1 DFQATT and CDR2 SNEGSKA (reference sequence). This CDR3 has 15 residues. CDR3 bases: TGCAGTGCTAGAGATCCAGGGACTAGCGGAGATACGCAGTATTTT. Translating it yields CSARDPGTSGDTQYF.

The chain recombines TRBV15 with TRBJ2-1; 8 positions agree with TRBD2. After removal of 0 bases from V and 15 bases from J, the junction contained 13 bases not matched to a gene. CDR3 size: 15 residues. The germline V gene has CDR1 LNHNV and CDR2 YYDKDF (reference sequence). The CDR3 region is CATSRDQASGFLRFF. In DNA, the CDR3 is TGTGCCACCAGCAGAGATCAGGCTAGCGGGTTTCTTCGGTTCTTC.

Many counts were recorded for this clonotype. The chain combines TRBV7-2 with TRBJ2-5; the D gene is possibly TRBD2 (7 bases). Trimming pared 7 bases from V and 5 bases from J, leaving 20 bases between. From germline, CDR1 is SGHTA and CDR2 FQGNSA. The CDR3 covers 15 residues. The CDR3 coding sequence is TGTGCCAGCACCTCCCGGGGGGCCGTGGTGGAGACCCAGTACTTC. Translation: CASTSRGAVVETQYF.

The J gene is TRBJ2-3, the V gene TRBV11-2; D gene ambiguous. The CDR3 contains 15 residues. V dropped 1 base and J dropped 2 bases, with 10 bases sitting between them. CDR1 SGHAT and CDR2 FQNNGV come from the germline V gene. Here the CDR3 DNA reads TGTGCCAGCAGCTTAGTTGCACTCCTCACAGATACGCAGTATTTT. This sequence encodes CASSLVALLTDTQYF. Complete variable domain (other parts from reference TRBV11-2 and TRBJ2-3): EAGVAQSPRYKIIEKRQSVAFWCNPISGHATLYWYQQILGQGPKLLIQFQNNGVVDDSQLPKDRFSAERLKGVDSTLKIQPAKLEDSAVYLCASSLVALLTDTQYFGPGTRLTVL.

This chain's CDR3 is CASSLGQGWNQPQHF. CDR3 sequence (DNA): TGTGCCAGCAGCTTGGGACAGGGATGGAATCAGCCCCAGCATTTT. V gene TRBV5-6 combines with J gene TRBJ1-5, with TRBD1 matching over 7 bases. Per germline, CDR1 SGHDT and CDR2 YYEEEE. J was trimmed by 4 bases and V by 0 bases; bases with no gene match: 4. The CDR3 is 15 amino acids. The entire variable domain, with the rest obtained from reference TRBV5-6 and TRBJ1-5, is as follows: DAGVTQSPTHLIKTRGQQVTLRCSPKSGHDTVSWYQQALGQGPQFIFQYYEEEERQRGNFPDRFSGHQFPNYSSELNVNALLLGDSALYLCASSLGQGWNQPQHFGDGTRLSIL.

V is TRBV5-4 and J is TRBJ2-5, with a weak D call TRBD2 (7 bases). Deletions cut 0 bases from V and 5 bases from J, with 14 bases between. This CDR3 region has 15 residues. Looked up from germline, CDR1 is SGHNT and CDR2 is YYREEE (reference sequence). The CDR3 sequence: CASSLGGGRGETQYF. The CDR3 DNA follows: TGTGCCAGCAGCTTGGGCGGGGGCCGTGGGGAGACCCAGTACTTC. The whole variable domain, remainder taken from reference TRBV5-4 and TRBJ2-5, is ETGVTQSPTHLIKTRGQQVTLRCSSQSGHNTVSWYQQALGQGPQFIFQYYREEENGRGNFPPRFSGLQFPNYSSELNVNALELDDSALYLCASSLGGGRGETQYFGPGTRLLVL.

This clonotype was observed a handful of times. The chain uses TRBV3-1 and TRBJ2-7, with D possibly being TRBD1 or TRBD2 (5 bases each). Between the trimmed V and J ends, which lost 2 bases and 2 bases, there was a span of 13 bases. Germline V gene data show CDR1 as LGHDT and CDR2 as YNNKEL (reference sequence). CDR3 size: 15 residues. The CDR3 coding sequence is TGTGCCAGCAGCCAATCGAGGGGAGTCCCCTACGAGCAGTACGTC. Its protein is CASSQSRGVPYEQYV.

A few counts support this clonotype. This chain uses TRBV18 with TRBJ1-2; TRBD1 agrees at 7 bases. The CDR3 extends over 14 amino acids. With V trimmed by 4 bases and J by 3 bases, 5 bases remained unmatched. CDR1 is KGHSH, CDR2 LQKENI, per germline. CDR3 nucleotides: TGTGCCAGCTCACTACAGGGGAGGGACTATGGCTACACCTTC. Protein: CASSLQGRDYGYTF.

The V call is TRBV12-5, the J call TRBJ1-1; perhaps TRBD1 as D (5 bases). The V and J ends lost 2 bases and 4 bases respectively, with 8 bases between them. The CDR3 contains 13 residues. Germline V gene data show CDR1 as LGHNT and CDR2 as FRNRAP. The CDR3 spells CASGLSQGTEAFF. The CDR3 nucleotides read TGTGCTAGTGGTTTGAGTCAGGGCACTGAAGCTTTCTTT.

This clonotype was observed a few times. Here the CDR3 DNA reads TGTGCCAGCAGCCTACGAATGGGGGCTGAGCAGTTCTTC. As protein: CASSLRMGAEQFF. The V gene is TRBV7-2, the J gene TRBJ2-1; TRBD1 is a possible D gene (6 bases). This CDR3 region has 13 residues. V dropped 5 bases and J dropped 9 bases, with 14 bases sitting between them. Germline V CDR1 and CDR2: SGHTA, FQGNSA.

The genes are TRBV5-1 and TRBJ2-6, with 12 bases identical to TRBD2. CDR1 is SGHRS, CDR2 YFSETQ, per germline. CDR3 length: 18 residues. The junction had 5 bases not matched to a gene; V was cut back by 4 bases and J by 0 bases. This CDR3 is CASSLGLAGNSGANVLTF. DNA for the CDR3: TGCGCCAGCAGCCTAGGACTAGCGGGGAACTCTGGGGCCAACGTCCTGACTTTC.

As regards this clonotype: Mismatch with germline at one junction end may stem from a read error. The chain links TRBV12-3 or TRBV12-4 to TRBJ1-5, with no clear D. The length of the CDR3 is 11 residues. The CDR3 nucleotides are TGTGCCAGCAGTTTAGATCAGCTCCAGCATTTT. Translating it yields CASSLDQLQHF.

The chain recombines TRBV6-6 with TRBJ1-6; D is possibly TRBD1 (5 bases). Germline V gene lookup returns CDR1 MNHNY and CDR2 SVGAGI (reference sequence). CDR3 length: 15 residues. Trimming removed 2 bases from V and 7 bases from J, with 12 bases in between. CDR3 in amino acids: CASSYNQGGNSPLHF. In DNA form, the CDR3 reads TGTGCCAGCAGTTACAACCAGGGAGGGAATTCACCCCTCCACTTT.

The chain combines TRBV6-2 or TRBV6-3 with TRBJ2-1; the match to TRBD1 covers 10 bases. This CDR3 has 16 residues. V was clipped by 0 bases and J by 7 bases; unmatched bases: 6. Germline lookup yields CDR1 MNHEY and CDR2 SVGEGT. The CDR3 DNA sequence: TGTGCCAGCAGTTACTCGAGGGACAGGGGTGAGAATGAGCAGTTCTTC. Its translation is CASSYSRDRGENEQFF.

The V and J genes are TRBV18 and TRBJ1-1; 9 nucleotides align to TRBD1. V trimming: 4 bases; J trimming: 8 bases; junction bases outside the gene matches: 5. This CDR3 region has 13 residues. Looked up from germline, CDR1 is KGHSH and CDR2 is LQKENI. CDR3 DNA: TGTGCCAGCTCACAGGGACAGGGAATAGAAGCTTTCTTT. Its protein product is CASSQGQGIEAFF. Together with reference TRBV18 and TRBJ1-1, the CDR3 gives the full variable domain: NAGVMQNPRHLVRRRGQEARLRCSPMKGHSHVYWYRQLPEEGLKFMVYLQKENIIDESGMPKERFSAEFPKEGPSILRIQQVVRGDSAAYFCASSQGQGIEAFFGQGTRLTVV.

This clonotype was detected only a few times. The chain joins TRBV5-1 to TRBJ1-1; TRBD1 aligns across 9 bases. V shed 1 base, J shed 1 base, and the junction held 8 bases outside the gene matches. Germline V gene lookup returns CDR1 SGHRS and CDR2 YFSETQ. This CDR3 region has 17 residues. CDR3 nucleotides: TGCGCCAGCAGCTTGTGGACAGGGGAGCTCGGGAACACTGAAGCTTTCTTT. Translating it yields CASSLWTGELGNTEAFF.